This TCR beta chain was recorded in a study of shared T cell receptors in the human thymus. The repertoire was sequenced with immunoSEQ multiplex PCR; TCRdb's copy has only in-frame clones and lacks some. The data show 630,000 or so clones, approximately 87% seen once. These same data were also listed under a study on human thymus T cells.

This sequence was found in a boy in the first two years of life with a congenital heart defect. What was sequenced was thymocytes.

Here the CDR3 reads CASSQAPFNEQYF. CDR3 sequence (DNA): TGCGCCAGCAGCCAAGCCCCCTTTAACGAGCAGTACTTC. The chain carries TRBV4-3 and TRBJ2-7; D uncertain. Germline CDR1 is LGHNA and CDR2 is YSLEER. The V end lost 1 base, the J end lost 5 bases, and 9 bases lay between the germline ends. The CDR3 loop spans 13 amino acids.